Shown below are 9 T cell receptor beta chains from a single sample sequenced in a study of molecular identifiers for immune sequencing clone quantification. TCRdb re-derived calls from the PCR reads in MiXCR, one entry per CDR3 protein. The sample contains over 600,000 distinct CDR3 sequences, 15% to 20% of which appear only once. Sample: naive CD8+ T cells from blood, with Jurkat cell RNA spiked in. Subset reported: FACS-sorted CD8+CD4-CCR7+CD45RA+ naive T cells. The receptors originated from a human donor in good health. Some libraries in this study had Jurkat cell RNA spiked in.

To note about this clonotype: Mismatch with germline at one junction end may stem from a read error. The rearrangement uses TRBV7-9 and TRBJ2-5, with 15 nucleotides matching TRBD2. The germline gives CDR1 SEHNR, CDR2 FQNEAQ (reference sequence). The CDR3 has 16 residues. As DNA, the CDR3 is TGTGCCGGCAGCTCGGGACTAGCGGGAGGTCGGGAGACCCAGTACTTC. Translation: CAGSSGLAGGRETQYF.

The sample holds a few counts of this clonotype. This chain uses TRBV5-4 with TRBJ2-2; 10 bases align to TRBD1. Trimming took 4 bases from V and 7 from J; bases not matched to a gene: 10. The CDR3 spans 16 residues. The germline gives CDR1 SGHNT, CDR2 YYREEE (reference sequence). CDR3 protein: CASSPDDRGLSGELFF. The CDR3 DNA reads TGTGCCAGCAGCCCCGACGACAGGGGGCTTAGCGGGGAGCTGTTTTTT. Filled out from reference TRBV5-4 and TRBJ2-2, the complete variable domain reads ETGVTQSPTHLIKTRGQQVTLRCSSQSGHNTVSWYQQALGQGPQFIFQYYREEENGRGNFPPRFSGLQFPNYSSELNVNALELDDSALYLCASSPDDRGLSGELFFGEGSRLTVL.

This clonotype was picked up a small number of times. A much larger clone differs by one base, so this may be a read error. This chain uses TRBV4-2 with TRBJ2-3; 8 bases match TRBD2. Germline loops: CDR1 LGHNA, CDR2 YNFKEQ. This CDR3 has 16 residues. Here the CDR3 reads CASSQDPAGVTGTQYF. DNA for the CDR3: TGTGCCAGCAGCCAAGACCCAGCGGGAGTTACAGGTACGCAGTATTTT.

A word on this clonotype: Since no conserved phenylalanine or tryptophan closes the CDR3, a read error is the likely cause. The chain links TRBV29-1 to TRBJ2-3, with a weak D call TRBD1 (6 bases). The CDR3 totals 14 residues. Germline V gene sequence: CDR1 SQVTM, CDR2 ANQGSEA. In DNA form, the CDR3 reads TGCAGTGTTGTGACAGGACCATCCACAGATACGCAGTATTTA. Protein sequence: CSVVTGPSTDTQYL.

As for this clonotype: This may arise from a read error, as a much more abundant clone is one base away. The chain links TRBV28 to TRBJ1-2, with 7 bases identical to TRBD1. The germline V gene has CDR1 MDHEN and CDR2 SYDVKM. This CDR3 has 15 residues. CDR3 region: CACSLREGAYYGYTF. The CDR3 region has the DNA TGTGCCTGCAGTTTGAGGGAGGGGGCGTACTATGGCTACACCTTC.

Remarks on this clonotype: A read error may be the cause here, since a much bigger clone is one base away. CDR3 protein: CASSYGLRVDTRYF. The CDR3 DNA reads TGCGCCAGCAGCTACGGGCTTCGGGTTGATACGCGGTATTTT. The rearrangement links TRBV4-1 to TRBJ2-3; D is unresolved. CDR1 and CDR2 from the germline V gene are MGHRA and YSYEKL. The length of the CDR3 is 14 residues.

The chain links TRBV7-9 to TRBJ1-1; D is perhaps TRBD1 (5 bases). With 8 bases removed from V and 10 bases from J, the gap between germline ends came to 26 bases. Germline V gene lookup returns CDR1 SEHNR and CDR2 FQNEAQ (reference sequence). The CDR3 loop spans 15 amino acids. For the CDR3, the DNA is TGTGCCAGCGGCCCGACCGGGGCAGAGAAGGGTGGAGCTTTCTTT. Translated, it gives CASGPTGAEKGGAFF. The variable domain in full, with the rest retrieved from reference TRBV7-9 and TRBJ1-1, is DTGVSQNPRHKITKRGQNVTFRCDPISEHNRLYWYRQTLGQGPEFLTYFQNEAQLEKSRLLSDRFSAERPKGSFSTLEIQRTEQGDSAMYLCASGPTGAEKGGAFFGQGTRLTVV.

J is TRBJ1-5 and V is TRBV4-1; D might be TRBD1 (6 bases). The V gene lost 2 bases and the J gene lost 0 bases, with 14 bases spanning the gap. Germline V gives CDR1 MGHRA, CDR2 YSYEKL. This CDR3 spans 17 amino acids. The DNA for the CDR3 is TGCGCCAGCAGCCAATCGTGGACAGTAACTAGCAATCAGCCCCAGCATTTT. Translation gives CASSQSWTVTSNQPQHF.

The chain uses TRBV24-1 and TRBJ2-1, with D maybe TRBD2 (5 bases). This CDR3 region has 16 residues. Germline V gene sequence: CDR1 KGHDR, CDR2 SFDVKD. V was cut by 6 bases and J by 4 bases, with 18 bases left in between. The CDR3 sequence: CATSPLLDLGYNEQFF. The CDR3 bases are TGTGCCACCAGTCCCCTACTAGATTTAGGATACAATGAGCAGTTCTTC.